Below, 28 T cell receptor beta chains from the same sample are listed, as sequenced in a study of blood T cell repertoires in COVID-19. Produced via immunoSEQ multiplex PCR; TCRdb's table is partial and in-frame only. Of around 27,000 clones in the sample, roughly 94% were seen once. The specimen sequenced was peripheral blood. These receptors were obtained from a human donor with active COVID-19. The donor label of this sample is uncertain.

The V gene is TRBV7-8, the J gene TRBJ1-1; tentative D call: TRBD1 (6 bases). From germline, CDR1 is SGHVS and CDR2 FQNEAQ. Trimming removed 7 bases from V and 0 bases from J, with 18 bases in between. This CDR3 has 16 residues. The CDR3 DNA sequence: TGTGCCAGCATCCCGGGGAGGGGGACAATGAACACTGAAGCTTTCTTT. Translation gives CASIPGRGTMNTEAFF.

V usage is TRBV5-1 and J usage is TRBJ2-7; 10 bases are shared with TRBD2. Germline-derived CDR1 and CDR2 are SGHRS and YFSETQ. The CDR3 sequence is 15 residues long. Unmatched junction bases numbered 5, after V lost 4 bases and J lost 1 base. For the CDR3, the DNA is TGCGCCAGCAGCCTTCCTAGCGGGAGTTCCTACGAGCAGTACTTC. Translating gives CASSLPSGSSYEQYF. Combining the CDR3 with reference TRBV5-1 and TRBJ2-7 gives the whole variable domain KAGVTQTPRYLIKTRGQQVTLSCSPISGHRSVSWYQQTPGQGLQFLFEYFSETQRNKGNFPGRFSGRQFSNSRSEMNVSTLELGDSALYLCASSLPSGSSYEQYFGPGTRLTVT.

The chain has TRBV5-4 and TRBJ2-3; 9 bases align to TRBD2. The germline V gene has CDR1 SGHNT and CDR2 YYREEE (reference sequence). The CDR3 totals 17 residues. The V and J ends lost 0 bases and 6 bases, in that order; junction bases with no gene match: 11. Here the CDR3 reads CASSLGFSGGTTDTQYF. The CDR3 bases are TGTGCCAGCAGCTTGGGGTTTAGCGGGGGCACCACTGATACGCAGTATTTT.

Comment on this clone: Other nucleotide sequences in the sample specify the same CDR3. The genes are TRBV6-1 and TRBJ2-1, with 10 bases lining up with TRBD1. Unmatched junction bases numbered 2, after V lost 2 bases and J lost 4 bases. The CDR3 length is 15 residues. Germline V gene lookup returns CDR1 MNHNS and CDR2 SASEGT. Written as DNA, the CDR3 is TGTGCCAGCAGTGAACCGGGACAGGGGTACAATGAGCAGTTCTTC. Translating it yields CASSEPGQGYNEQFF.

The chain uses TRBV7-9 and TRBJ2-7, with a weak D call TRBD2 (6 bases). CDR1 is SEHNR and CDR2 is FQNEAQ in the germline V gene (reference sequence). The CDR3 runs to 14 residues. Trimming shortened V by 5 bases and J by 2 bases, and 13 bases separated the two germline ends. This chain's CDR3 is CASSPPGVPYEQYF. CDR3 sequence (DNA): TGTGCCAGCAGCCCCCCGGGGGTCCCCTACGAGCAGTACTTC.

The rearrangement joins TRBV4-3 to TRBJ2-3; maybe TRBD2 (5 bases). This CDR3 has 13 amino acids. The germline CDR1 and CDR2 sequences are LGHNA and YSLEER. V dropped 0 bases and J dropped 10 bases, with 11 bases sitting between them. Here the CDR3 DNA reads TGCGCCAGCAGCCAAGAAACGGGAACTGCGCAGTATTTT. It is translated as CASSQETGTAQYF.

The chain couples TRBV27 to TRBJ1-2; D is perhaps TRBD1 (5 bases). The ends were cut back, 6 bases at V and 2 bases at J, with 19 bases in the middle. Looked up from germline, CDR1 is MNHEY and CDR2 is SMNVEV (reference sequence). The CDR3 is 16 residues long. The chain's CDR3 is CASRTRTTRQNYGYTF. The CDR3 nucleotides read TGTGCCAGCAGGACAAGGACAACCCGGCAAAACTATGGCTACACCTTC.

This chain joins TRBV29-1 and TRBJ2-2, with D unclear. Per the germline V gene, CDR1 is SQVTM and CDR2 is ANQGSEA. The CDR3 is made up of 12 amino acids. Trimming stripped 5 bases from V and 6 bases from J, with 10 bases between. The CDR3 nucleotides are TGCAGCGTTTGCCCTAACGCCGGGGAGCTGTTTTTT. Residues: CSVCPNAGELFF.

As regards this clone: Relative to the germline gene, one junction end is altered; a read error may explain this. For the CDR3, the DNA is TGCAGTGCTAGCGCAGGATGGCAGTCCTTC. Translated: CSASAGWQSF. The chain combines TRBV20-1 with TRBJ1-2; D remains unclear. This CDR3 is 10 amino acids long. Looked up from germline, CDR1 is DFQATT and CDR2 is SNEGSKA (reference sequence).

The genes are TRBV30 and TRBJ1-4; possibly TRBD1 for D (5 bases). Trimming removed 1 base from V and 8 bases from J, with 11 bases in between. The CDR3 length is 13 residues. Germline V gene sequence: CDR1 GTSNPN, CDR2 SVGIG (reference sequence). In DNA form, the CDR3 reads TGTGCCTGGAGTGCGGGGGTACGAGAAAAACTGTTTTTT. It is translated as CAWSAGVREKLFF.

The chain recombines TRBV18 with TRBJ1-6; 8 bases match TRBD1. Looked up from germline, CDR1 is KGHSH and CDR2 is LQKENI. The CDR3 is 14 amino acids. Trimming at V came to 5 bases and at J to 9 bases, leaving 6 bases not matched to a gene. CDR3 sequence (DNA): TGTGCCAGCTCAACGACAGGGGATGGTTCACCCCTCCACTTT. It encodes CASSTTGDGSPLHF.

This clone has just one count. V and J are TRBV5-1 and TRBJ2-1; 10 positions match TRBD1. The CDR3 length is 15 residues. Trimming at V came to 0 bases and at J to 8 bases, leaving 5 bases not matched to a gene. Germline lookup yields CDR1 SGHRS and CDR2 YFSETQ. The CDR3 DNA follows: TGCGCCAGCAGCTTGGGCGGGGACAGGGGTGATGAGCAGTTCTTC. Amino acids: CASSLGGDRGDEQFF.

This clone was seen a handful of times. V gene TRBV20-1 combines with J gene TRBJ2-5; 11 nucleotides align to TRBD2. V was clipped by 3 bases and J by 5 bases; unmatched bases: 14. Germline CDR1 and CDR2: DFQATT and SNEGSKA (reference sequence). CDR3 size: 17 residues. The CDR3 sequence is CSASKVASGRLRETQYF. CDR3 coding DNA: TGCAGTGCTAGTAAGGTCGCTAGCGGGAGGCTCCGGGAGACCCAGTACTTC.

V usage is TRBV6-4 and J usage is TRBJ2-7, with D possibly being TRBD1 (6 bases). Germline V gene sequence: CDR1 MRHNA, CDR2 SNTAGT. This CDR3 is 14 amino acids long. V was shortened by 3 bases and J by 2 bases, with 11 bases between the two germline ends. The CDR3 is CASSEEQGPYEQYF. CDR3 sequence (DNA): TGTGCCAGCAGTGAGGAACAGGGACCCTACGAGCAGTACTTC.

This clone was recorded once. The chain joins TRBV5-1 to TRBJ2-7; possibly TRBD1 for D (6 bases). This CDR3 has 15 residues. The V end was cut by 1 base, the J end by 2 bases, with 13 bases between. Germline values: CDR1 SGHRS, CDR2 YFSETQ. The CDR3 DNA is TGCGCCAGCAGCTTGCGGACAGCAATTCCCTACGAGCAGTACTTC. Translated, it gives CASSLRTAIPYEQYF.

This clone was observed once. The V call is TRBV5-1, the J call TRBJ2-7, with 8 bases identical to TRBD1. The CDR3 is made up of 14 amino acids. Germline V CDR1 and CDR2: SGHRS, YFSETQ. Unmatched junction bases numbered 8, after V lost 6 bases and J lost 3 bases. This chain's CDR3 is CASKPVTGGYEQYF. The CDR3 bases are TGCGCCAGCAAGCCCGTTACAGGGGGCTACGAGCAGTACTTC.

The rearrangement joins TRBV7-6 to TRBJ1-1, with 8 positions matching TRBD1. Germline trimming cut 4 bases from V and 2 bases from J; bases unmatched to any gene: 6. Germline V lookup: CDR1 SGHVS, CDR2 FNYEAQ. The CDR3 contains 15 residues. The CDR3 bases are TGTGCCAGCAGCTCAGAGACAGGGGCCAACACTGAAGCTTTCTTT. This sequence encodes CASSSETGANTEAFF. Using reference TRBV7-6 and TRBJ1-1 for the parts outside the CDR3, the full variable domain is GAGVSQSPRYKVTKRGQDVALRCDPISGHVSLYWYRQALGQGPEFLTYFNYEAQQDKSGLPNDRFSAERPEGSISTLTIQRTEQRDSAMYRCASSSETGANTEAFFGQGTRLTVV.

The J gene is TRBJ2-5, the V gene TRBV6-5; D is ambiguous. Germline CDR1 is MNHEY and CDR2 is SVGAGI. V lost 2 bases and J 1 base, leaving 8 bases between the germline ends. The CDR3 is made up of 14 amino acids. This CDR3 reads CASSYGRSQETQYF. The CDR3 DNA follows: TGTGCCAGCAGTTACGGCAGATCCCAAGAGACCCAGTACTTC.

The V and J genes are TRBV18 and TRBJ1-6; 12 bases map to TRBD1. The ends lost 0 bases at V and 8 bases at J; junction bases unmatched: 5. CDR3 length: 17 residues. CDR1 and CDR2 from the germline V gene are KGHSH and LQKENI. CDR3 protein: CASSPPSGQGAHSPLHF. The CDR3 nucleotides read TGTGCCAGCTCACCACCCTCGGGACAGGGGGCTCATTCACCCCTCCACTTT.

This clone was counted between two and nine times. The rearrangement links TRBV6-5 to TRBJ1-2; possibly TRBD1 for D (5 bases). This CDR3 is 14 amino acids long. V lost 0 bases to trimming and J lost 8 bases, with 13 bases between them. Germline V gene lookup returns CDR1 MNHEY and CDR2 SVGAGI. The CDR3 sequence: CASSYSGQGGGYTF. The CDR3 DNA is TGTGCCAGCAGTTACTCGGGGCAGGGTGGGGGCTACACCTTC.

The chain links TRBV20-1 to TRBJ2-1, with D unclear. The germline V and J ends were trimmed by 6 bases and 3 bases, with 27 bases remaining between them. The CDR3 loop spans 18 amino acids. Germline lookup yields CDR1 DFQATT and CDR2 SNEGSKA (reference sequence). The CDR3 sequence: CSASNLRSGLVGYNEQFF. The DNA of the CDR3 is TGCAGTGCCAGTAACCTCCGGAGTGGTCTTGTAGGCTACAATGAGCAGTTCTTC.

The chain recombines TRBV30 with TRBJ1-1; D remains ambiguous. Germline V lookup: CDR1 GTSNPN, CDR2 SVGIG (reference sequence). V was trimmed by 3 bases and J by 0 bases, leaving 8 bases between them. The CDR3 loop spans 13 amino acids. CDR3 protein: CAWRRTMNTEAFF. For the CDR3, the DNA is TGTGCCTGGAGACGGACTATGAACACTGAAGCTTTCTTT.

J is TRBJ2-3 and V is TRBV19; 8 bases line up with TRBD2. CDR3 length: 16 amino acids. Germline CDR1 is LNHDA and CDR2 is SQIVND (reference sequence). V shed 4 bases and J 4 bases; nucleotides not matched to a gene: 10. The CDR3: CASSKLASGPPDTQYF. DNA of the CDR3: TGTGCCAGTAGTAAACTGGCTAGCGGGCCCCCAGATACGCAGTATTTT. Full variable domain (rest looked up from reference TRBV19 and TRBJ2-3): DGGITQSPKYLFRKEGQNVTLSCEQNLNHDAMYWYRQDPGQGLRLIYYSQIVNDFQKGDIAEGYSVSREKKESFPLTVTSAQKNPTAFYLCASSKLASGPPDTQYFGPGTRLTVL.

J is TRBJ2-4 and V is TRBV7-8, with D possibly matching TRBD1 (6 bases). There are 17 residues in the CDR3. The germline V gene has CDR1 SGHVS and CDR2 FQNEAQ. V lost 1 base, J lost 0 bases, and 13 bases lay in between. The CDR3 loop reads CASSLGWAGEAKNIQYF. The DNA for the CDR3 is TGTGCCAGCAGCTTAGGATGGGCAGGGGAAGCCAAAAACATTCAGTACTTC.

V is TRBV30 and J is TRBJ1-1, with 8 bases that match TRBD1. After removal of 3 bases from V and 6 bases from J, the junction contained 3 bases not matched to a gene. Germline CDR1 is GTSNPN and CDR2 is SVGIG (reference sequence). The CDR3 has 12 residues. CDR3 loop: CAWRDREAEAFF. As DNA, the CDR3 is TGTGCCTGGAGGGACAGGGAGGCTGAAGCTTTCTTT.

This chain links TRBV2 with TRBJ1-5, with TRBD1 matching 9 bases. The J segment lost 3 bases and the V segment lost 6 bases, leaving 6 bases of the junction unmatched. The CDR3 contains 15 residues. Per the germline V gene, CDR1 is SNHLY and CDR2 is FYNNEI. In DNA, the CDR3 is TGTGCCAGCAGAGGGACAGGGAATGACAATCAGCCCCAGCATTTT. Its translation is CASRGTGNDNQPQHF.

V is TRBV2 and J is TRBJ2-5; 14 bases are a match to TRBD2. The CDR3 has 16 residues. From germline, CDR1 is SNHLY and CDR2 FYNNEI. The V gene end was trimmed by 7 bases and the J gene end by 5 bases; junction bases not matched to a gene: 9. Here the CDR3 DNA reads TGTGCCAGCATCTCGACTAGCGGGGGGGCCTTGGAGACCCAGTACTTC. This translates into CASISTSGGALETQYF.

The rearrangement joins TRBV5-1 to TRBJ2-1, with 8 bases identical to TRBD2. This CDR3 has 15 residues. From germline, CDR1 is SGHRS and CDR2 YFSETQ. With 4 bases clipped from V and 7 bases from J, the junction kept 10 bases outside the gene matches. The CDR3 region has the DNA TGCGCCAGCAGCCTCAGCGGGAGCGGGTTGAATGAGCAGTTCTTC. Residues: CASSLSGSGLNEQFF.